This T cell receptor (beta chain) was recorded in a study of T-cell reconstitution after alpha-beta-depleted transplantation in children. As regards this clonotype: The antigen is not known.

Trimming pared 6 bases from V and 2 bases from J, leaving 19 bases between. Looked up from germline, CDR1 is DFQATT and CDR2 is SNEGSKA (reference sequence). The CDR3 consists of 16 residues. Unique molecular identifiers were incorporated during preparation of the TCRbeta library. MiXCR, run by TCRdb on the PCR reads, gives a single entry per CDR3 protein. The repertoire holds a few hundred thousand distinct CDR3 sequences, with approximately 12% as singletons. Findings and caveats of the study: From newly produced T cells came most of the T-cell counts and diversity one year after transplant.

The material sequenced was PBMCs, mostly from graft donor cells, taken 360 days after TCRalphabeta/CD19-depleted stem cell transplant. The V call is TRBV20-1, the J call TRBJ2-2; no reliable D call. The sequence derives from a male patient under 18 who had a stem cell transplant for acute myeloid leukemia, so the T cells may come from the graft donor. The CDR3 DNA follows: TGCAGTGCCCCCCGACGGACCCGCGGAAACACCGGGGAGCTGTTTTTT. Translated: CSAPRRTRGNTGELFF.